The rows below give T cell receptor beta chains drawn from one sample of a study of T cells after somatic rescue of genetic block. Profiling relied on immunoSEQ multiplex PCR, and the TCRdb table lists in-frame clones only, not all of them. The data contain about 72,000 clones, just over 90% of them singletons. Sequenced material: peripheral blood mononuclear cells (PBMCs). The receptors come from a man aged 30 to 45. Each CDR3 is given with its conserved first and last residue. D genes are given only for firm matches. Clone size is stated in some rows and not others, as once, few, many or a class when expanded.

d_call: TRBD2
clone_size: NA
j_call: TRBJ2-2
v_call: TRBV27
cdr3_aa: CASKRGRAYTGELFF
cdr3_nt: TGTGCCAGCAAGCGTGGGAGGGCCTACACCGGGGAGCTGTTTTTT

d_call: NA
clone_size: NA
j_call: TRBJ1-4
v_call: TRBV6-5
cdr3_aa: CASSLGANEKLFF
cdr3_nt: TGTGCCAGCAGCCTCGGGGCTAATGAAAAACTGTTTTTT

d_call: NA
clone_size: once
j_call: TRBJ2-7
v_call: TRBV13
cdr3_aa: CASSRGGSGSYEQYF
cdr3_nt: TGTGCCAGCAGCCGGGGAGGTAGCGGTTCCTACGAGCAGTACTTC

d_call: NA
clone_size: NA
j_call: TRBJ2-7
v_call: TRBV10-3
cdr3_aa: CAISESGSLYEQYF
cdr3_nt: TGTGCCATCAGTGAGTCAGGCAGCCTCTACGAGCAGTACTTC

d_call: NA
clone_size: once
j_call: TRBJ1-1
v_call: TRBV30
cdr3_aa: CAWSIGAEAFF
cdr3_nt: TGTGCCTGGAGTATAGGGGCTGAAGCTTTCTTT

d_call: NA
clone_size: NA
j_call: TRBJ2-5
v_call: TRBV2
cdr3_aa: CASRREGETQYF
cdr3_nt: TGTGCCAGCAGGCGGGAAGGGGAGACCCAGTACTTC

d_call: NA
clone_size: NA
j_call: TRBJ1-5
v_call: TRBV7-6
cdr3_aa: CASSQSVRGRSYQPQHF
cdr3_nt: TGTGCCAGCAGCCAGTCCGTCAGGGGACGTTCCTATCAGCCCCAGCATTTT

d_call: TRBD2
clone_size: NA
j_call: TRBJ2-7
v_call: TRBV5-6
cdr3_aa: CASSGTSGLPVSREQYF
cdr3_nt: TGTGCCAGCAGCGGGACTAGCGGATTACCAGTATCCCGCGAGCAGTACTTC

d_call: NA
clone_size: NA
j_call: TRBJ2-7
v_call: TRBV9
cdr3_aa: CASSVGAQGSYEQYF
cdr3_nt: TGTGCCAGCAGCGTAGGGGCACAGGGCTCCTACGAGCAGTACTTC

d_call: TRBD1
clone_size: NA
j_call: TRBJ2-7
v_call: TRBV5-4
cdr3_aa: CASSLTGTGGSEQYF
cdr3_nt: TGTGCCAGCAGCTTGACCGGGACAGGGGGAAGCGAGCAGTACTTC

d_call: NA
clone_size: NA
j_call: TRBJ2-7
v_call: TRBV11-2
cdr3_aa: CASSLSTGMSYEQYF
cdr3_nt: TGTGCCAGCAGCTTATCTACAGGGATGTCCTACGAGCAGTACTTC

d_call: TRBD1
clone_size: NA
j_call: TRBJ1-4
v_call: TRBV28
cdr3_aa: CASMTGGMSNEKLFF
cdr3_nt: TGTGCCAGCATGACAGGGGGCATGTCTAATGAAAAACTGTTTTTT

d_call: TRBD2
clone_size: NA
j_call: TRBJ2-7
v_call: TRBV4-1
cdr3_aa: CASSQDRTSGSVIGYF
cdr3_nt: TGCGCCAGCAGCCAAGATAGGACTAGCGGGAGCGTAATTGGGTACTTC

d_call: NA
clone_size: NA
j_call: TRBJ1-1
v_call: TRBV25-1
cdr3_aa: CASSPRGGANTEAFF
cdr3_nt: TGTGCCAGCAGTCCCCGGGGAGGAGCGAACACTGAAGCTTTCTTT

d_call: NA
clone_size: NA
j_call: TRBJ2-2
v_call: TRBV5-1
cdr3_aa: CASTTGTSNTGELFF
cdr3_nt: TGCGCCAGCACCACCGGGACGTCGAACACCGGGGAGCTGTTTTTT

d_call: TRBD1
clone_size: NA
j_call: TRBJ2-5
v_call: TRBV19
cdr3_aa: CASSIGTGVSETQYF
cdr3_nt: TGTGCCAGTAGTATCGGGACAGGGGTTTCAGAGACCCAGTACTTC

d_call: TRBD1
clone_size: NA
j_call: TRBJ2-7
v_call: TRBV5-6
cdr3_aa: CASTAPRTGGYEQYF
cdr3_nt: TGTGCCAGCACTGCGCCCCGGACAGGGGGGTACGAGCAGTACTTC

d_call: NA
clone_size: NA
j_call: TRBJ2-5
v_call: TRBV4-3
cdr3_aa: CASSHGARGGQETQYF
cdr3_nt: TGCGCCAGCAGCCACGGGGCTAGAGGGGGTCAAGAGACCCAGTACTTC

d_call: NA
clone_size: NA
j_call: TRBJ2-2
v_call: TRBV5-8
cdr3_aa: CASSLVWDTGELFF
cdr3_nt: TGTGCCAGCAGCTTGGTGTGGGACACCGGGGAGCTGTTTTTT

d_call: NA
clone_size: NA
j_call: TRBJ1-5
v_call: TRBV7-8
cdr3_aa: CASSLGQPNQPQHF
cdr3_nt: TGTGCCAGCAGCTTAGGACAGCCCAATCAGCCCCAGCATTTT